This T cell receptor (beta chain) stems from a study of shared clonotypes between healthy human individuals. Sequencing was at deep level. Libraries were prepared by immunoSEQ multiplex PCR; TCRdb keeps only in-frame clonotypes and omits some of them. The table has 950,000 to 1,300,000 clones, about 77% seen once. The junction had 7 bases not matched to a gene; V was cut back by 4 bases and J by 3 bases. The CDR3 contains 14 residues. CDR1 is GTSNPN and CDR2 is SVGIG in the germline V gene (reference sequence). The sequence was obtained from a man between 18 and 29 years old in good health. The rearrangement joins TRBV30 to TRBJ2-3, with 7 bases matching TRBD2. The sample taken for sequencing was memory CD4+ T cells sorted from blood. Subset given: CD45RA-negative fraction. CDR3 residues: CAWKRRGRTDTQYF. In DNA form, the CDR3 reads TGTGCCTGGAAAAGGCGGGGGAGAACAGATACGCAGTATTTT.